This entry lists 26 T cell receptor beta chains sequenced from one sample in a study of graft-versus-host responses after intestinal transplantation. The method was immunoSEQ multiplex PCR; TCRdb's version includes in-frame clones alone and lacks a portion of them. The sample lists about 13,000 clones; 38% were seen once. The specimen comprised alloreactive CD4+ T cells from a mixed lymphocyte reaction culture, sampled before intestinal transplant. Described subset: CFSE-low proliferating T cells sorted from approximately 6-day pre-transplant mixed lymphocyte reaction (GvH or HvG direction). The receptors stem from a human patient who received an intestinal transplant.

V is TRBV19 and J is TRBJ2-7, with 7 bases fitting TRBD1. The J segment lost 4 bases and the V segment lost 4 bases, leaving 7 bases of the junction unmatched. Germline V CDR1 and CDR2: LNHDA, SQIVND (reference sequence). This CDR3 has 14 amino acids. The CDR3 loop is CASSTRAGGYEQYF. The CDR3 DNA sequence: TGTGCCAGTAGTACCCGGGCAGGGGGATACGAGCAGTACTTC.

This clone was picked up a small number of times. The rearrangement uses TRBV6-5 and TRBJ2-7; possible D gene TRBD2, 5 bases. Germline CDR1 is MNHEY and CDR2 is SVGAGI. The CDR3 sequence is 15 residues long. The ends were cut back, 2 bases at V and 2 bases at J, with 13 bases in the middle. The CDR3 spells CASSYVGIATYEQYF. The CDR3 DNA follows: TGTGCCAGCAGTTACGTCGGGATCGCAACCTACGAGCAGTACTTC.

J is TRBJ2-5 and V is TRBV6-6, with a tentative D call TRBD2 (5 bases). This CDR3 spans 15 amino acids. CDR1 is MNHNY and CDR2 is SVGAGI in the germline V gene (reference sequence). The V gene lost 6 bases and the J gene lost 1 base, with 15 bases spanning the gap. CDR3 nucleotide sequence: TGTGCCAGCAGACCACTCGGACTCCCCCAAGAGACCCAGTACTTC. Translated, it gives CASRPLGLPQETQYF.

The CDR3 spells CASSQLFVGTVYLDTEAFF. In nucleotides, the CDR3 is TGTGCCAGCAGCCAGTTATTCGTCGGGACAGTTTATTTGGACACTGAAGCTTTCTTT. The chain links TRBV14 to TRBJ1-1, with 7 bases matching TRBD1. This CDR3 contains 19 residues. The germline V gene encodes CDR1 SGHDN and CDR2 FVKESK. The junction had 19 bases not matched to a gene; V was cut back by 3 bases and J by 3 bases.

J is TRBJ1-2 and V is TRBV9; D may be TRBD1 (5 bases). This CDR3 has 17 amino acids. Germline V gene data show CDR1 as SGDLS and CDR2 as YYNGEE. Trimming shortened V by 4 bases and J by 4 bases, and 23 bases separated the two germline ends. The CDR3 region has the DNA TGTGCCAGCAGCCCCCGGGGGAGACAGTCTTTCACCTATGGCTACACCTTC. It yields the protein CASSPRGRQSFTYGYTF.

The chain is built from TRBV10-3 and TRBJ2-7, with TRBD1 matching 9 bases. Germline V CDR1 and CDR2: ENHRY, SYGVKD. This CDR3 comprises 15 residues. The J segment lost 0 bases and the V segment lost 4 bases, leaving 4 bases of the junction unmatched. CDR3 in amino acids: CAISVRGQGSYEQYF. The CDR3 nucleotides read TGTGCCATCAGTGTACGGGGACAGGGCTCCTACGAGCAGTACTTC.

The table lists this clone with a few counts. The rearrangement links TRBV7-2 to TRBJ1-2, with a weak D call TRBD1 (6 bases). Per germline, CDR1 SGHTA and CDR2 FQGNSA. V was shortened by 5 bases and J by 6 bases, with 16 bases between the two germline ends. CDR3 length: 14 amino acids. This chain's CDR3 is CASSASRGPHGYTF. CDR3 sequence (DNA): TGTGCCAGCAGCGCCTCCAGGGGACCCCATGGCTACACCTTC.

The J gene is TRBJ1-1, the V gene TRBV19, with 11 nucleotides matching TRBD1. The CDR3 contains 13 residues. Germline CDR1 LNHDA, CDR2 SQIVND (reference sequence). V lost 6 bases, J lost 3 bases, and 0 bases stayed unmatched. CDR3 loop: CASRGQGDTEAFF. As DNA, the CDR3 is TGTGCCAGTAGGGGACAGGGGGACACTGAAGCTTTCTTT.

This clone has a handful of counts. The chain employs TRBV7-9 and TRBJ2-3, with 11 nucleotides matching TRBD2. CDR3 length equals 18 residues. Germline CDR1 and CDR2: SEHNR and FQNEAQ (reference sequence). V lost 7 bases, J lost 1 base, and 13 bases stayed unmatched. The CDR3 loop is CASIPGVTSGGGTDTQYF. The CDR3 DNA follows: TGTGCCAGCATCCCAGGGGTAACTAGCGGGGGCGGCACAGATACGCAGTATTTT.

The chain is built from TRBV7-2 and TRBJ2-5; 8 nucleotides agree with TRBD2. CDR1 SGHTA and CDR2 FQGNSA come from the germline V gene. The CDR3 is 15 amino acids. Trimming took 2 bases from V and 5 from J; bases not matched to a gene: 7. The CDR3 region is CASSLRRGAVETQYF. The CDR3 nucleotides read TGTGCCAGCAGCTTAAGGCGGGGGGCGGTGGAGACCCAGTACTTC. The full variable domain, with the rest looked up from reference TRBV7-2 and TRBJ2-5, is GAGVSQSPSNKVTEKGKDVELRCDPISGHTALYWYRQSLGQGLEFLIYFQGNSAPDKSGLPSDRFSAERTGGSVSTLTIQRTQQEDSAVYLCASSLRRGAVETQYFGPGTRLLVL.

A word on this clone: Other nucleotide sequences in the sample specify the same CDR3. The chain is built from TRBV5-1 and TRBJ2-1, with 8 bases fitting TRBD2. Germline assignment: CDR1 SGHRS and CDR2 YFSETQ. The CDR3 contains 16 residues. After removal of 3 bases from V and 6 bases from J, the junction contained 11 bases not matched to a gene. DNA of the CDR3: TGCGCCAGCAGCTCCGGGGGGGTGGGACGGGGCAATGAGCAGTTCTTC. This codes for CASSSGGVGRGNEQFF.

The rearrangement uses TRBV2 and TRBJ2-2; D unclear. V lost 2 bases to trimming and J lost 1 base, with 8 bases between them. CDR3 length equals 15 residues. CDR1 is SNHLY and CDR2 is FYNNEI in the germline V gene. This chain's CDR3 is CASSESTQNTGELFF. As DNA, the CDR3 is TGTGCCAGCAGTGAATCGACACAGAACACCGGGGAGCTGTTTTTT.

This clone was picked up a small number of times. This chain links TRBV6-6 with TRBJ2-6; D might be TRBD2 (5 bases). Germline CDR1 reads MNHNY; CDR2 reads SVGAGI (reference sequence). The germline V and J ends were trimmed by 2 bases and 0 bases, with 8 bases remaining between them. The CDR3 totals 16 residues. CDR3 nucleotide sequence: TGTGCCAGCAGTTACCCCACTAGCTCTGGGGCCAACGTCCTGACTTTC. Protein sequence: CASSYPTSSGANVLTF.

This clone came up a few times. The chain carries TRBV19 and TRBJ2-1, with 12 bases identical to TRBD2. The CDR3 consists of 14 residues. Germline values: CDR1 LNHDA, CDR2 SQIVND (reference sequence). The V segment lost 7 bases and the J segment 6 bases; nucleotides outside the gene matches: 4. CDR3 residues: CASTSGGAGNEQFF. CDR3 in DNA: TGTGCCAGTACTAGCGGGGGGGCGGGCAATGAGCAGTTCTTC.

This chain links TRBV7-2 with TRBJ2-3; TRBD2 agrees at 9 bases. CDR1 and CDR2 (germline): SGHTA, FQGNSA. The V and J ends lost 1 base and 3 bases, in that order; junction bases with no gene match: 5. The CDR3 consists of 16 residues. The CDR3 bases are TGTGCCAGCAGCTTAGGTCCTAGCGGGGTAACAGATACGCAGTATTTT. Protein sequence: CASSLGPSGVTDTQYF.

The rearrangement joins TRBV11-2 to TRBJ1-2; D is perhaps TRBD1 (6 bases). CDR3 length: 12 amino acids. Germline V CDR1 and CDR2: SGHAT, FQNNGV. V shed 11 bases and J shed 3 bases, with 13 bases lying between them. The CDR3 region is CAPGEGDYGYTF. In DNA form, the CDR3 reads TGTGCCCCAGGGGAGGGGGACTATGGCTACACCTTC.

This clone came up a few times. The chain links TRBV2 to TRBJ2-7; D perhaps matches TRBD2 (6 bases). Germline V gene data show CDR1 as SNHLY and CDR2 as FYNNEI. The CDR3 is 15 amino acids. Trimming took off 7 bases at V and 0 bases at J, with 16 bases between the two ends. In nucleotides, the CDR3 is TGTGCCAGCACCGAAAGGAGGGGACTCTCCTACGAGCAGTACTTC. Translation gives CASTERRGLSYEQYF.

Sample share makes this clone medium-sized (0.01 to 0.1%). DNA for the CDR3: TGTGCCAGTAGTATGAATGACAGGGAAGCTTTCTTT. Its translation is CASSMNDREAFF. The chain joins TRBV19 to TRBJ1-1; a possible D gene is TRBD1 (6 bases). Germline V gene data show CDR1 as LNHDA and CDR2 as SQIVND (reference sequence). Trimming left V 3 bases short and J 8 bases short, with 10 bases between. The CDR3 runs 12 residues.

The chain combines TRBV18 with TRBJ2-7, with D perhaps TRBD1 (5 bases). Trimming took 4 bases from V and 0 from J, leaving 16 bases between them. CDR3 length: 16 residues. The germline V gene has CDR1 KGHSH and CDR2 LQKENI. The CDR3 spells CASSRQQVGSSYEQYF. In DNA, the CDR3 is TGTGCCAGCTCACGTCAACAGGTGGGAAGCTCCTACGAGCAGTACTTC.

V is TRBV10-2 and J is TRBJ1-2; D might be TRBD1 (5 bases). The V end was cut by 3 bases, the J end by 6 bases, with 5 bases between. This CDR3 is built from 11 residues. CDR1 WSHSY and CDR2 SAAADI come from the germline V gene. The chain's CDR3 is CASSEGDGYTF. CDR3 sequence (DNA): TGCGCCAGCAGTGAAGGGGATGGCTACACCTTC.

This sequence joins TRBV2 and TRBJ2-7; 8 bases map to TRBD2. In germline, CDR1 is SNHLY, CDR2 FYNNEI. The CDR3 is 14 residues long. Trimming removed 7 bases from V and 3 bases from J; junction bases left unmatched: 8. The DNA for the CDR3 is TGTGCCAGCACCCCGGGGGGGGGACTCTACGAGCAGTACTTC. It translates to CASTPGGGLYEQYF.

This clone was counted only a few times. The chain employs TRBV29-1 and TRBJ1-4; D is uncertain. Per the germline V gene, CDR1 is SQVTM and CDR2 is ANQGSEA. This CDR3 region has 12 residues. V lost 5 bases, J lost 8 bases, and 12 bases lay in between. The CDR3 DNA reads as TGCAGCGTTCGCGTGGGCGGGGAAAAACTGTTTTTT. Amino acid sequence: CSVRVGGEKLFF.

This clone is medium-sized. J is TRBJ1-2 and V is TRBV7-9; D perhaps matches TRBD1 (5 bases). Germline CDR1 SEHNR, CDR2 FQNEAQ (reference sequence). Trimming pared 1 base from V and 6 bases from J, leaving 6 bases between. This CDR3 contains 12 residues. The CDR3 coding sequence is TGTGCCAGCAGCTTAGGGGGGGATGGCTACACCTTC. Encoded protein: CASSLGGDGYTF. Supplemented by reference TRBV7-9 and TRBJ1-2, the full variable domain reads DTGVSQNPRHKITKRGQNVTFRCDPISEHNRLYWYRQTLGQGPEFLTYFQNEAQLEKSRLLSDRFSAERPKGSFSTLEIQRTEQGDSAMYLCASSLGGDGYTFGSGTRLTVV.

This clone has a handful of counts. V usage is TRBV6-5 and J usage is TRBJ2-3, with 9 bases lining up with TRBD2. The CDR3 extends over 14 amino acids. Germline V CDR1 and CDR2: MNHEY, SVGAGI. V was clipped by 6 bases and J by 1 base; unmatched bases: 2. CDR3 DNA sequence: TGTGCCAGCAGAGCTAGCGGGGGCACAGATACGCAGTATTTT. As protein: CASRASGGTDTQYF.

This chain connects TRBV9 to TRBJ2-3; D gene uncertain. Trimming shortened V by 2 bases and J by 4 bases, and 8 bases separated the two germline ends. This CDR3 spans 13 amino acids. Germline CDR1 and CDR2: SGDLS and YYNGEE. This CDR3 is CASSVSPPDTQYF. The CDR3 DNA reads as TGTGCCAGCAGCGTTAGCCCGCCAGATACGCAGTATTTT.

Within the sample, this clone is medium-sized. This chain uses TRBV6-6 with TRBJ2-7, with D unresolved. V shed 0 bases and J shed 3 bases, with 12 bases lying between them. Per the germline V gene, CDR1 is MNHNY and CDR2 is SVGAGI (reference sequence). The CDR3 covers 15 residues. The chain's CDR3 is CASSYSGSAGYEQYF. The DNA of the CDR3 is TGTGCCAGCAGTTACTCGGGTTCGGCAGGCTACGAGCAGTACTTC.